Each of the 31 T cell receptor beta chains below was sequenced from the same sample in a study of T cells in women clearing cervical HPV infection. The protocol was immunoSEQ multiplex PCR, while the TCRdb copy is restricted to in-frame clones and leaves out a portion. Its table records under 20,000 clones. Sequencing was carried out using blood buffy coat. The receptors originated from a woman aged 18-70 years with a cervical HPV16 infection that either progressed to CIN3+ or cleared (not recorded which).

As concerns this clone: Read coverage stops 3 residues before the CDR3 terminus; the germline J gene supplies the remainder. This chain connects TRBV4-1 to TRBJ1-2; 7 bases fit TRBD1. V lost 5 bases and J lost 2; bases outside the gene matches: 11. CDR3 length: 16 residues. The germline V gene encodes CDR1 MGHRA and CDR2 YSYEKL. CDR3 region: CASSSWGTAINYGYTF. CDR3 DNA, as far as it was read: TGCGCCAGCAGCTCCTGGGGGACAGCAATCAACTATGGC.

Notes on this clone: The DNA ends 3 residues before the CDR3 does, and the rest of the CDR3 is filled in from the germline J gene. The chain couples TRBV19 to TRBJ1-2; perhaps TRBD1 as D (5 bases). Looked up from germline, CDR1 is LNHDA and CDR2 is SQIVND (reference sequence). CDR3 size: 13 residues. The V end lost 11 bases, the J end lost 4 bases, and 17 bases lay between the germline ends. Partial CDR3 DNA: TGTGCCTCCTACACGGGACTAGGCTATGGC. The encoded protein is CASYTGLGYG. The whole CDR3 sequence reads CASYTGLGYGYTF.

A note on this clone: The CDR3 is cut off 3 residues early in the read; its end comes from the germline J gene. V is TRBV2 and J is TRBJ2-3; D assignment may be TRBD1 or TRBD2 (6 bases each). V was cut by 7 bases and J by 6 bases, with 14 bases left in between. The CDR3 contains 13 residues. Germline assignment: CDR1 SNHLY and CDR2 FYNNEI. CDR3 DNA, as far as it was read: TGTGCCAGCAATCAGGGGAGGCAGGATACG. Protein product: CASNQGRQDT. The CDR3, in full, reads CASNQGRQDTQYF.

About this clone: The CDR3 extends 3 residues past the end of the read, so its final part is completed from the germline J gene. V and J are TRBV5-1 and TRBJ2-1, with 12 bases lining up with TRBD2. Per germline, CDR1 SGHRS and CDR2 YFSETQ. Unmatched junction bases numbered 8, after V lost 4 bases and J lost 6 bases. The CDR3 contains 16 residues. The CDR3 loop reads CASSPTLAGGGNEQFF. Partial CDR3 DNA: TGCGCCAGCAGCCCCACACTAGCGGGGGGCGGCAATGAG.

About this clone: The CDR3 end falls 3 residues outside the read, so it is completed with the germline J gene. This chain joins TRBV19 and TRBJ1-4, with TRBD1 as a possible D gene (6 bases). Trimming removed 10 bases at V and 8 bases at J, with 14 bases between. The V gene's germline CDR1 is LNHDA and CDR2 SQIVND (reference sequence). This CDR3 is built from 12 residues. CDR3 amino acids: CATRRGGEKLFF. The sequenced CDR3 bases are TGTGCCACTCGCAGGGGAGGCGAAAAA.

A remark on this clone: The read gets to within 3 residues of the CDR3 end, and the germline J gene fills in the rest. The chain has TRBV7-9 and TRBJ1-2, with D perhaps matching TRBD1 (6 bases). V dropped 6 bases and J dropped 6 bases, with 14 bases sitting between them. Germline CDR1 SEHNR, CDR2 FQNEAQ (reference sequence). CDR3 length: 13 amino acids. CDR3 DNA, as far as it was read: TGTGCCAGCAGAAAAAGTTCAGGGGATGGC. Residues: CASRKSSGDG. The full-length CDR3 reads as CASRKSSGDGYTF.

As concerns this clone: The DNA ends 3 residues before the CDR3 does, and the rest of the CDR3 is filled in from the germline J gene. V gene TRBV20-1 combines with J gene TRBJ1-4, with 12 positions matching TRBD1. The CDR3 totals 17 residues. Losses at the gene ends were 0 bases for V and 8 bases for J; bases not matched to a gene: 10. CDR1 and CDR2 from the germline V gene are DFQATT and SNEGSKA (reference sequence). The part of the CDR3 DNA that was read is TGCAGTGCTAGAGATCCCGGGACAGGGGGCTTAGGGGAAAAA. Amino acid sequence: CSARDPGTGGLGEK. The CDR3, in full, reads CSARDPGTGGLGEKLFF.

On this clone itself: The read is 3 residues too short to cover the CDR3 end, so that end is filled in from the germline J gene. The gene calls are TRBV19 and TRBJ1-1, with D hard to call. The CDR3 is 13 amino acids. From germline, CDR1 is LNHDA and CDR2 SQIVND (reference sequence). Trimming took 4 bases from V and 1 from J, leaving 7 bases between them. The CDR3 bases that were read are TGTGCCAGTAGTACTTCTACGAACACTGAA. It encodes CASSTSTNTE. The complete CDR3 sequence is CASSTSTNTEAFF.

The CDR3 loop reads CASSQTGLVNYGYTF. The sequenced CDR3 bases are TGCGCCAGCAGCCAGACAGGTCTAGTTAACTATGGC. The gene calls are TRBV4-1 and TRBJ1-2; tentatively, D is TRBD1 (6 bases). The DNA ends 3 residues before the CDR3 does, and the rest of the CDR3 is filled in from the germline J gene. The CDR3 is 15 residues long. V was clipped by 3 bases and J by 1 base, with 12 bases between them. Germline assignment: CDR1 MGHRA and CDR2 YSYEKL.

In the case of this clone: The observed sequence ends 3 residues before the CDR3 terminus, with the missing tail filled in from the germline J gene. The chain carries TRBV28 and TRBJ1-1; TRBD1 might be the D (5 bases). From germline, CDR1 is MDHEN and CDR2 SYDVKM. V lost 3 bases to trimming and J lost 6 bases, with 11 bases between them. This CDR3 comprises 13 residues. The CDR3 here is CASSLAGKPEAFF. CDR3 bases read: TGTGCCAGCAGTTTGGCAGGGAAGCCTGAA.

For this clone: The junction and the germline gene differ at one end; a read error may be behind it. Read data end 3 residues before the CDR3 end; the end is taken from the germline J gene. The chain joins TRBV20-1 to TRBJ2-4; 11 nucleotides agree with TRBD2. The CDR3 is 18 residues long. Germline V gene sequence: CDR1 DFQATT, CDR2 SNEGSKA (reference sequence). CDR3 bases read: TGCAGTGCCAGAGGGCCTAGCGGGGGGCAACTAGCCAAAAACATT. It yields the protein CSARGPSGGQLAKNI. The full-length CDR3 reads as CSARGPSGGQLAKNIQYF.

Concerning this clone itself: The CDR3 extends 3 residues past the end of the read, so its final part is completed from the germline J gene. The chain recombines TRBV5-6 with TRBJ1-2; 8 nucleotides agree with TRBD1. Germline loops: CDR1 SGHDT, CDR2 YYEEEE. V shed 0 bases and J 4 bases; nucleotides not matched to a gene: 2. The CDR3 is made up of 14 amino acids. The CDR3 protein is CASSLGTGIYGYTF. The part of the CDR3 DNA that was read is TGTGCCAGCAGCTTGGGGACAGGGATCTATGGC.

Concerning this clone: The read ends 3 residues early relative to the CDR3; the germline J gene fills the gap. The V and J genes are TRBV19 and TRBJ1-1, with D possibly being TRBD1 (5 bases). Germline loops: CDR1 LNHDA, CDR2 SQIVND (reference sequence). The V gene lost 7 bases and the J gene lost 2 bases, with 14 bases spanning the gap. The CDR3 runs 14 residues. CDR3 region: CASKTGPANTEAFF. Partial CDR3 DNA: TGTGCCAGTAAAACAGGTCCCGCTAACACTGAA.

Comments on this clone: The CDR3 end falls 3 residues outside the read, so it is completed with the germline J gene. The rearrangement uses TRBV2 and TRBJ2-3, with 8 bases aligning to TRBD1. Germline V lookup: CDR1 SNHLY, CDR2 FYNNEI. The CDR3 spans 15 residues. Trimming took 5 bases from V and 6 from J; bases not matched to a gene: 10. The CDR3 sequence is CASSFNRGLGDTQYF. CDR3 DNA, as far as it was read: TGTGCCAGCAGTTTTAACAGGGGGTTGGGTGATACG.

CDR3 protein: CASSSDLAGASTGELFF. The sequenced CDR3 bases are TGTGCCAGCAGCTCCGACCTAGCGGGAGCCAGCACCGGGGAG. This rearrangement joins TRBV7-6 to TRBJ2-2, with 10 bases identical to TRBD2. The CDR3 end falls 3 residues outside the read, so it is completed with the germline J gene. Germline CDR1 SGHVS, CDR2 FNYEAQ. V was clipped by 4 bases and J by 4 bases; unmatched bases: 9. The CDR3 extends over 17 amino acids. Full variable domain (remainder filled in from reference TRBV7-6 and TRBJ2-2): GAGVSQSPRYKVTKRGQDVALRCDPISGHVSLYWYRQALGQGPEFLTYFNYEAQQDKSGLPNDRFSAERPEGSISTLTIQRTEQRDSAMYRCASSSDLAGASTGELFFGEGSRLTVL.

CDR3 sequence reads: CASSNYRDSPLHF. CDR3 bases read: TGTGCCAGCAGCAACTACAGGGATTCACCC. The rearrangement links TRBV7-2 to TRBJ1-6; D is possibly TRBD1 (6 bases). The read terminates 3 residues ahead of where the CDR3 ends, so the germline J gene completes it. This CDR3 contains 13 residues. The V gene lost 5 bases and the J gene lost 8 bases, with 10 bases spanning the gap. The germline gives CDR1 SGHTA, CDR2 FQGNSA.

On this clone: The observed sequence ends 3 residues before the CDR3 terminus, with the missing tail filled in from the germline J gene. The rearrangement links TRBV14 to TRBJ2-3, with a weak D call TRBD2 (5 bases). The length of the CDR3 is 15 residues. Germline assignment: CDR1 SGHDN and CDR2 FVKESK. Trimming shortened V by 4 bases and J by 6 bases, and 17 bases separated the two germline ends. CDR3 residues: CASSPLRSGGDTQYF. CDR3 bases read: TGTGCCAGCAGCCCTTTAAGGTCCGGCGGGGATACG. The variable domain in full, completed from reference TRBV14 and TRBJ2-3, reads EAGVTQFPSHSVIEKGQTVTLRCDPISGHDNLYWYRRVMGKEIKFLLHFVKESKQDESGMPNNRFLAERTGGTYSTLKVQPAELEDSGVYFCASSPLRSGGDTQYFGPGTRLTVL.

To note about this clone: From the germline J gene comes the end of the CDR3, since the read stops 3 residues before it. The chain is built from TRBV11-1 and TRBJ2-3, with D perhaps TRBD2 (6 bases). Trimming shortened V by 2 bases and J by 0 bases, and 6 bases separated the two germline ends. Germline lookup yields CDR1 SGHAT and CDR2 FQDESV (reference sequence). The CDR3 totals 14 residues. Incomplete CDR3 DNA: TGTGCCAGCAGCTTAAGCGGGAGCACAGATACG. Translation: CASSLSGSTDT. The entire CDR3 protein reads CASSLSGSTDTQYF.

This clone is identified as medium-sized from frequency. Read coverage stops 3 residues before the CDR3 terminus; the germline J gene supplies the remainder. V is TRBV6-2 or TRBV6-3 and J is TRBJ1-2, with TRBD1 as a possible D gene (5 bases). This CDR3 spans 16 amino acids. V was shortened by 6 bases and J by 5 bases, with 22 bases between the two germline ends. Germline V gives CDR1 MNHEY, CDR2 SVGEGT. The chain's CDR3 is CASRPPPSGRGYGYTF. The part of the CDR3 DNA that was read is TGTGCCAGCAGACCGCCTCCCAGTGGAAGGGGATATGGC.

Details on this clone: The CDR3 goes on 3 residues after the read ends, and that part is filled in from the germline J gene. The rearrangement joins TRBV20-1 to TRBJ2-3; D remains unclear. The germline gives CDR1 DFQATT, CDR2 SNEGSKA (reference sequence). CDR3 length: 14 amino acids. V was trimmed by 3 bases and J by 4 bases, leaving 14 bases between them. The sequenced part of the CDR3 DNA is TGCAGTGCTAGGGGCTCTGGTTGGGCAGATACG. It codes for CSARGSGWADT. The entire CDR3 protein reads CSARGSGWADTQYF.

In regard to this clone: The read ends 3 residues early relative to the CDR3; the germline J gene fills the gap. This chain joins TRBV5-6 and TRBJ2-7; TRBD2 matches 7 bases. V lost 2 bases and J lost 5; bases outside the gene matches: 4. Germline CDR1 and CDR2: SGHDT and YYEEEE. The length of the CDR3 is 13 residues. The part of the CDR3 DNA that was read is TGTGCCAGCAGCTTTGCAGGGAGGGACGAG. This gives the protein CASSFAGRDE. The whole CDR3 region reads CASSFAGRDEQYF. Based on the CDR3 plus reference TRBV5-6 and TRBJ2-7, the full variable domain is DAGVTQSPTHLIKTRGQQVTLRCSPKSGHDTVSWYQQALGQGPQFIFQYYEEEERQRGNFPDRFSGHQFPNYSSELNVNALLLGDSALYLCASSFAGRDEQYFGPGTRLTVT.

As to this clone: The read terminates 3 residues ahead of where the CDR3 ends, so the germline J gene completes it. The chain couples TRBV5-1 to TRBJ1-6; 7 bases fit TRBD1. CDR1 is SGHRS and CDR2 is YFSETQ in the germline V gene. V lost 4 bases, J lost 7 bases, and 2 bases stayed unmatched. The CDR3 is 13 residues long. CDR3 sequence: CASSNRGNSPLHF. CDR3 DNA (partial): TGCGCCAGCAGCAACAGGGGAAATTCACCC.

The covered CDR3 bases are TGTGCCATCGGGGACTTCACCGGGGAG. It is translated as CAIGDFTGE. The full CDR3 protein is CAIGDFTGELFF. The rearrangement uses TRBV10-3 and TRBJ2-2; a possible D gene is TRBD2 (6 bases). The read finishes 3 residues shy of the CDR3 end, and the germline J gene is used to complete it. This CDR3 has 12 amino acids. Germline lookup yields CDR1 ENHRY and CDR2 SYGVKD. V was clipped by 8 bases and J by 4 bases, with 8 bases between them.

The CDR3 sequence: CASSPGWSPLHF. Partial CDR3 DNA: TGTGCCAGCAGCCCAGGGTGGTCACCC. The chain recombines TRBV28 with TRBJ1-6, with TRBD1 as a possible D gene (5 bases). Coverage ceases 3 residues before the CDR3 finishes, and the germline J gene fills in the end. With 6 bases removed from V and 10 bases from J, the gap between germline ends came to 10 bases. CDR3 size: 12 residues. Per germline, CDR1 MDHEN and CDR2 SYDVKM. Combining the CDR3 with reference TRBV28 and TRBJ1-6 gives the whole variable domain DVKVTQSSRYLVKRTGEKVFLECVQDMDHENMFWYRQDPGLGLRLIYFSYDVKMKEKGDIPEGYSVSREKKERFSLILESASTNQTSMYLCASSPGWSPLHFGNGTRLTVT.

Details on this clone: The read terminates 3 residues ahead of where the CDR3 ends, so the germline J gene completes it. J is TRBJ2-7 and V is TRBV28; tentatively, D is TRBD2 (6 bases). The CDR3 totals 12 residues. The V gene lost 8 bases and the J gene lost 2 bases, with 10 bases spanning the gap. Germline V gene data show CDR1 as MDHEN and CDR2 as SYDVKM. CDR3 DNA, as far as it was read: TGTGCCAGCGGTAGCGGAACCTACGAG. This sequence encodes CASGSGTYE. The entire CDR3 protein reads CASGSGTYEQYF. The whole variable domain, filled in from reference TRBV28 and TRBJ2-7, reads DVKVTQSSRYLVKRTGEKVFLECVQDMDHENMFWYRQDPGLGLRLIYFSYDVKMKEKGDIPEGYSVSREKKERFSLILESASTNQTSMYLCASGSGTYEQYFGPGTRLTVT.

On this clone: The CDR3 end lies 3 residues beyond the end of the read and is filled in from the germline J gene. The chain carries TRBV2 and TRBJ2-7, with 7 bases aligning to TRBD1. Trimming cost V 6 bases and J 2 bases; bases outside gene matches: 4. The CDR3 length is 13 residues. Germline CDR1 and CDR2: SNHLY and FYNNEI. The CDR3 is CASSGDSAYEQYF. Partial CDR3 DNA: TGTGCCAGCAGCGGGGACAGCGCCTACGAG. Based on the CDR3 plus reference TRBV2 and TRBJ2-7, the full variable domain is EPEVTQTPSHQVTQMGQEVILRCVPISNHLYFYWYRQILGQKVEFLVSFYNNEISEKSEIFDDQFSVERPDGSNFTLKIRSTKLEDSAMYFCASSGDSAYEQYFGPGTRLTVT.

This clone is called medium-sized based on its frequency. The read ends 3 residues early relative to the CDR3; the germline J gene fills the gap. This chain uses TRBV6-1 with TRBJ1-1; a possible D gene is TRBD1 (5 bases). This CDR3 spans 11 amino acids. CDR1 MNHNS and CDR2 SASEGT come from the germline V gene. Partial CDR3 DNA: TGTGCCAGCAGTGAGTGGGGCTGG. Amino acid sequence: CASSEWGW. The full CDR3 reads CASSEWGWAFF.

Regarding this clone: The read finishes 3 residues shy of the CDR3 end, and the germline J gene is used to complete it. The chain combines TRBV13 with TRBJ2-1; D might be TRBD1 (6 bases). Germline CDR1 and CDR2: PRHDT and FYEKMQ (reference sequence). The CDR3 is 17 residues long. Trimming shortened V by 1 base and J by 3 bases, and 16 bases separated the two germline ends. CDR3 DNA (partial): TGTGCCAGCAGCTTAGCCGAGGACAGATTTCTCTACAATGAG. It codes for CASSLAEDRFLYNE. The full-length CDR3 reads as CASSLAEDRFLYNEQFF.

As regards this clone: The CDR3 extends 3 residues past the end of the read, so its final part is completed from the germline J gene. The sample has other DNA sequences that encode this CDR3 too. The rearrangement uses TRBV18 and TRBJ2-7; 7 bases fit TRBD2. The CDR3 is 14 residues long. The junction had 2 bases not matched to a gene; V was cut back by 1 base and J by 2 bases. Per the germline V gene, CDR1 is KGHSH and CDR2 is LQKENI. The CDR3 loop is CASSPLGLAYEQYF. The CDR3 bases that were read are TGTGCCAGCTCACCACTCGGACTAGCCTACGAG.

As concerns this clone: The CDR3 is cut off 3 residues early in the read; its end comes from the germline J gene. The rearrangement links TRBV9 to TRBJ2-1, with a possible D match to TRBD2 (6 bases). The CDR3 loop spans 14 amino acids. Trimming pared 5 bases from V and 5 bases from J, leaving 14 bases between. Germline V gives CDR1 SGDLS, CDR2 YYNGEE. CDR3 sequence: CASSLAALNNEQFF. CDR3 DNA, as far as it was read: TGTGCCAGCAGTTTAGCGGCCTTGAACAATGAG.

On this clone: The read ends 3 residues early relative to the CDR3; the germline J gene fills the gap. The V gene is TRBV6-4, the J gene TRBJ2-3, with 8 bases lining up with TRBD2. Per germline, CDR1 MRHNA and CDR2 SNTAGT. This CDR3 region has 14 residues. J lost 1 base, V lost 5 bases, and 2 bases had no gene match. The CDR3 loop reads CASSQAGGTDTQYF. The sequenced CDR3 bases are TGTGCCAGCAGTCAAGCGGGAGGCACAGATACG.